A single sample is the source of the 21 T cell receptor beta chains below, sequenced in a study of breast tumors, draining lymph nodes, adjacent tissues. The lymph nodes were axillary draining lymph nodes from breast cancer patients. TCRdb re-derived calls from the multiplex PCR reads in MiXCR, one entry per CDR3 protein. The table records 200,000 or so distinct CDR3 sequences, roughly 31% of them present only once. The sample was axillary lymph node tissue. These receptor sequences come from a female donor with breast cancer. Some clones in this sample may be carry-over from other donors' samples.

This chain connects TRBV2 to TRBJ2-3; tentative D call: TRBD2 (6 bases). The CDR3 extends over 13 amino acids. Germline values: CDR1 SNHLY, CDR2 FYNNEI. V shed 7 bases and J shed 3 bases, with 11 bases lying between them. CDR3 nucleotides: TGTGCCAGCAAATGGGGGGATACAGATACGCAGTATTTT. The encoded protein is CASKWGDTDTQYF.

This clonotype has ten or more counts. The chain carries TRBV11-2 and TRBJ2-5; D perhaps matches TRBD2 (5 bases). The CDR3 loop spans 14 amino acids. From germline, CDR1 is SGHAT and CDR2 FQNNGV. V was cut by 1 base and J by 7 bases, with 13 bases left in between. CDR3 bases: TGTGCCAGCAGCTTAGTATCGACCGAGGGGACCCAGTACTTC. Amino acids: CASSLVSTEGTQYF.

This clonotype came up many times. V is TRBV6-1 and J is TRBJ1-4, with D maybe TRBD1 (5 bases). V lost 2 bases to trimming and J lost 7 bases, with 8 bases between them. This CDR3 comprises 13 residues. The V gene's germline CDR1 is MNHNS and CDR2 SASEGT. DNA of the CDR3: TGTGCCAGCAGTGAAAACAGGTTTGAAAAACTGTTTTTT. Its translation: CASSENRFEKLFF.

This clonotype was counted ten times or more. This chain joins TRBV10-3 and TRBJ1-2; 12 bases match TRBD1. The V and J ends lost 7 bases and 7 bases, in that order; junction bases with no gene match: 7. Germline CDR1 reads ENHRY; CDR2 reads SYGVKD. The CDR3 is 14 residues long. Here the CDR3 reads CAINLGTGGFGYTF. Here the CDR3 DNA reads TGTGCCATCAACCTTGGGACAGGGGGCTTTGGCTACACCTTC.

This clonotype was counted at least ten times. This chain uses TRBV10-3 with TRBJ1-3; 7 bases are a match to TRBD1. The trim removed 11 bases at V and 4 bases at J, leaving 14 bases unmatched. The CDR3 consists of 15 residues. Per the germline V gene, CDR1 is ENHRY and CDR2 is SYGVKD. The DNA of the CDR3 is TGTGCCTCCCAAAGGGGGCTAGGGACCGGAAACACCATATATTTT. Its translation: CASQRGLGTGNTIYF.

CDR3 amino acids: CASSRAVEPGNTIYF. DNA of the CDR3: TGTGCCAGCAGCCGTGCAGTCGAGCCTGGAAACACCATATATTTT. This rearrangement joins TRBV7-9 to TRBJ1-3; D gene uncertain. Germline-derived CDR1 and CDR2 are SEHNR and FQNEAQ (reference sequence). This CDR3 contains 15 residues. Trimming left V 5 bases short and J 2 bases short, with 13 bases between. Full variable domain (rest looked up from reference TRBV7-9 and TRBJ1-3): DTGVSQNPRHKITKRGQNVTFRCDPISEHNRLYWYRQTLGQGPEFLTYFQNEAQLEKSRLLSDRFSAERPKGSFSTLEIQRTEQGDSAMYLCASSRAVEPGNTIYFGEGSWLTVV.

In its sample, this clonotype was seen many times. This chain uses TRBV11-2 with TRBJ2-1; tentatively, D is TRBD2 (5 bases). CDR1 SGHAT and CDR2 FQNNGV come from the germline V gene. V lost 5 bases and J lost 4, with 18 bases in between. This CDR3 has 16 amino acids. The CDR3 DNA is TGTGCCAGCAGCCCCCCCAGCGGAGCCTTTTACAATGAGCAGTTCTTC. It is translated as CASSPPSGAFYNEQFF. The variable domain in full, completed from reference TRBV11-2 and TRBJ2-1, reads EAGVAQSPRYKIIEKRQSVAFWCNPISGHATLYWYQQILGQGPKLLIQFQNNGVVDDSQLPKDRFSAERLKGVDSTLKIQPAKLEDSAVYLCASSPPSGAFYNEQFFGPGTRLTVL.

This clonotype was counted many times. V usage is TRBV19 and J usage is TRBJ2-1; a weak D match, TRBD1 (6 bases). Germline-derived CDR1 and CDR2 are LNHDA and SQIVND (reference sequence). The CDR3 sequence is 15 residues long. Trimming cost V 1 base and J 6 bases, with 13 bases left between them. The CDR3 spells CASSIVGALLNEQFF. The DNA of the CDR3 is TGTGCCAGTAGTATAGTGGGGGCCTTACTCAATGAGCAGTTCTTC.

This clonotype was picked up a small number of times. J is TRBJ2-1 and V is TRBV6-5; 7 positions match TRBD1. The germline CDR1 and CDR2 sequences are MNHEY and SVGAGI. The V and J ends lost 1 base and 7 bases, in that order; junction bases with no gene match: 4. This CDR3 has 14 residues. This chain's CDR3 is CASSYFEQGNEQFF. The CDR3 DNA is TGTGCCAGCAGTTACTTCGAACAGGGGAATGAGCAGTTCTTC.

This clonotype was seen repeatedly, ten times or more. The chain has TRBV30 and TRBJ2-1; D may be TRBD2 (5 bases). Germline V gene lookup returns CDR1 GTSNPN and CDR2 SVGIG (reference sequence). This CDR3 has 12 residues. Trimming stripped 3 bases from V and 6 bases from J, with 9 bases between. CDR3 coding DNA: TGTGCCTGGAGACACACTAGCAATGAGCAGTTCTTC. This codes for CAWRHTSNEQFF.

The chain is built from TRBV20-1 and TRBJ1-3; D is unresolved. V gave up 6 bases and J gave up 2 bases, with 11 bases separating them. Germline-derived CDR1 and CDR2 are DFQATT and SNEGSKA (reference sequence). The CDR3 has 13 amino acids. CDR3 bases: TGCAGTGCGCCCTTTGGGACTGGAAACACCATATATTTT. Translated: CSAPFGTGNTIYF.

The table lists this clonotype with many counts. The V call is TRBV24-1, the J call TRBJ2-2, with D maybe TRBD1 (6 bases). Trimming stripped 2 bases from V and 6 bases from J, with 9 bases between. Germline lookup yields CDR1 KGHDR and CDR2 SFDVKD. CDR3 size: 14 residues. This CDR3 reads CATSDYTGSGELFF. The DNA for the CDR3 is TGTGCCACCAGTGATTACACAGGGTCCGGGGAGCTGTTTTTT.

The CDR3 bases are TGTGCCAGCTCACCCCCGGACAGGGGGCACACCGGGGAGCTGTTTTTT. This sequence encodes CASSPPDRGHTGELFF. This chain uses TRBV6-7 with TRBJ2-2; 11 bases line up with TRBD1. TRBV6-7 is labeled an ORF, and its function is uncertain. The CDR3 has 16 amino acids. Trimming removed 8 bases from V and 3 bases from J; junction bases left unmatched: 8.

To note about this clonotype: At one end, the junction sequence differs from germline, possibly due to a read error. CDR3 amino acids: CASSKDGLNEQSF. The CDR3 DNA reads as TGTGCCAGCAGCAAGGACGGACTCAATGAGCAGTCCTTC. The V and J genes are TRBV25-1 and TRBJ2-1, with a possible D match to TRBD2 (5 bases). Germline V CDR1 and CDR2: MGHDK, SYGVNS. The CDR3 has 13 residues.

This clonotype was recorded at least ten times. The V gene is TRBV10-3, the J gene TRBJ2-2, with D unresolved. The germline V gene has CDR1 ENHRY and CDR2 SYGVKD. V lost 1 base and J 7 bases, leaving 7 bases between the germline ends. This CDR3 has 13 amino acids. CDR3 in amino acids: CAISEFSVGELFF. CDR3 nucleotide sequence: TGTGCCATCAGTGAGTTTTCCGTCGGGGAGCTGTTTTTT.

Ten or more counts support this clonotype. V and J are TRBV9 and TRBJ1-3; no clear D gene. The CDR3 contains 15 residues. Germline V CDR1 and CDR2: SGDLS, YYNGEE. Between the trimmed V and J ends, which lost 0 bases and 1 base, there was a span of 8 bases. The CDR3 loop is CASSVGQISGNTIYF. In DNA form, the CDR3 reads TGTGCCAGCAGCGTAGGCCAGATATCTGGAAACACCATATATTTT.

With regard to this clonotype: A much more abundant neighbour one base away suggests this may be a read error. This CDR3 reads CACSGDRGLATDAQYF. DNA of the CDR3: TGTGCCTGCTCTGGGGACAGGGGGCTTGCCACAGATGCGCAGTATTTT. V gene TRBV30 combines with J gene TRBJ2-3; 12 bases fit TRBD1. The CDR3 sequence is 16 residues long. The germline V gene has CDR1 GTSNPN and CDR2 SVGIG (reference sequence).

The sample holds many counts of this clonotype. The CDR3 protein is CSAPRRSVSTDTQYF. DNA for the CDR3: TGCAGTGCTCCCCGCCGGAGTGTAAGCACAGATACGCAGTATTTT. The V and J genes are TRBV20-1 and TRBJ2-3, with D uncertain. Germline V gene sequence: CDR1 DFQATT, CDR2 SNEGSKA (reference sequence). The CDR3 consists of 15 residues. The germline V and J ends were trimmed by 5 bases and 0 bases, with 15 bases remaining between them.

This clonotype was seen repeatedly, ten times or more. This CDR3 is CASSLVRAGYNEQFF. CDR3 sequence (DNA): TGTGCCAGCAGCTTGGTCCGTGCGGGATACAATGAGCAGTTCTTC. The chain joins TRBV5-4 to TRBJ2-1, with D perhaps matching TRBD2 (6 bases). CDR1 is SGHNT, CDR2 YYREEE, per germline (reference sequence). V lost 0 bases, J lost 4 bases, and 11 bases lay in between. The CDR3 is 15 residues long.

The V and J genes are TRBV5-6 and TRBJ2-5; 7 bases map to TRBD1. This CDR3 is 16 amino acids long. The V gene's germline CDR1 is SGHDT and CDR2 YYEEEE. Trimming removed 0 bases from V and 1 base from J; junction bases left unmatched: 6. The CDR3 region is CASSLVPDRAQETQYF. The DNA of the CDR3 is TGTGCCAGCAGCTTGGTACCCGACAGGGCCCAAGAGACCCAGTACTTC. Full variable domain (rest looked up from reference TRBV5-6 and TRBJ2-5): DAGVTQSPTHLIKTRGQQVTLRCSPKSGHDTVSWYQQALGQGPQFIFQYYEEEERQRGNFPDRFSGHQFPNYSSELNVNALLLGDSALYLCASSLVPDRAQETQYFGPGTRLLVL.

In this sample, this clonotype turned up many times. The chain recombines TRBV28 with TRBJ2-7, with a tentative D call TRBD1 (6 bases). This CDR3 contains 14 residues. The germline gives CDR1 MDHEN, CDR2 SYDVKM. The V end was cut by 3 bases, the J end by 2 bases, with 11 bases between. Here the CDR3 DNA reads TGTGCCAGCAGTTTGACAGGTCCCCCCTACGAGCAGTACTTC. This sequence encodes CASSLTGPPYEQYF.